This T cell receptor beta chain is from a study of blood T cell repertoires in COVID-19. At the level of the study: Samples representing acute and convalescent COVID-19 were sourced from the United States, Italy and Spain. T cells, B-cell-depleted T cells, or PBMCs provided the cDNA or gDNA that served as material.

Assay: immunoSEQ multiplex PCR; the TCRdb copy retains only in-frame clones and omits some. The table lists about 240,000 clones, 75% to 85% of them singletons. Per the germline V gene, CDR1 is SGHTA and CDR2 is FQGNSA. With 4 bases removed from V and 4 bases from J, the gap between germline ends came to 11 bases. This CDR3 spans 14 amino acids. Sample: peripheral blood. The chain combines TRBV7-2 with TRBJ1-5, with D possibly matching TRBD1 (5 bases). The sequence was collected from a woman aged 70 to 79 with acute or convalescent COVID-19. CDR3 region: CASSSQTANQPQHF. The CDR3 nucleotides are TGTGCCAGCAGCTCCCAGACAGCTAATCAGCCCCAGCATTTT. The full variable domain, rest sourced from reference TRBV7-2 and TRBJ1-5, is GAGVSQSPSNKVTEKGKDVELRCDPISGHTALYWYRQSLGQGLEFLIYFQGNSAPDKSGLPSDRFSAERTGGSVSTLTIQRTQQEDSAVYLCASSSQTANQPQHFGDGTRLSIL.